This passage covers 8 T cell receptor beta chains from one sample sequenced in a study of Tregs in tolerant kidney transplant recipients. Some clones are missing from TCRdb's copy, which holds only in-frame ones; the method was immunoSEQ multiplex PCR. The sample lists tens of thousands of clones, around 83% occurring once. Sequenced material: CD4+ T cells from blood. These receptors were collected from a human donor in good health.

The chain carries TRBV9 and TRBJ1-4; perhaps TRBD1 as D (5 bases). The CDR3 contains 14 residues. V dropped 0 bases and J dropped 7 bases, with 10 bases sitting between them. Germline V gene sequence: CDR1 SGDLS, CDR2 YYNGEE. CDR3 sequence: CASSVAAGSEKLFF. CDR3 coding DNA: TGTGCCAGCAGCGTAGCGGCAGGGAGTGAAAAACTGTTTTTT.

This clone was seen more than once but under ten times. V and J are TRBV29-1 and TRBJ1-3; no clear D gene. Trimming shortened V by 4 bases and J by 2 bases, and 6 bases separated the two germline ends. The CDR3 length is 12 residues. Per the germline V gene, CDR1 is SQVTM and CDR2 is ANQGSEA. The DNA of the CDR3 is TGCAGCGTTGCCCTTCCTGGAAACACCATATATTTT. It codes for CSVALPGNTIYF.

V usage is TRBV15 and J usage is TRBJ1-1; D uncertain. Trimming removed 3 bases from V and 0 bases from J, with 8 bases in between. Germline V gene sequence: CDR1 LNHNV, CDR2 YYDKDF (reference sequence). The CDR3 covers 14 residues. The CDR3 DNA reads as TGTGCCACCAGCAGGGATCTCATGAACACTGAAGCTTTCTTT. Protein sequence: CATSRDLMNTEAFF. Full variable domain (outside the CDR3, taken from reference TRBV15 and TRBJ1-1): DAMVIQNPRYQVTQFGKPVTLSCSQTLNHNVMYWYQQKSSQAPKLLFHYYDKDFNNEADTPDNFQSRRPNTSFCFLDIRSPGLGDTAMYLCATSRDLMNTEAFFGQGTRLTVV.

CDR3 DNA sequence: TGCGCCAGCAGCCAAGAGAAAGGGTCCAAGGGGGACAATGAGCAGTTCTTC. Its translation is CASSQEKGSKGDNEQFF. The rearrangement uses TRBV4-1 and TRBJ2-1, with D perhaps TRBD1 (6 bases). Trimming cost V 0 bases and J 5 bases, with 17 bases left between them. Germline values: CDR1 MGHRA, CDR2 YSYEKL. The CDR3 runs 17 residues.

V is TRBV4-3 and J is TRBJ2-5; 15 positions agree with TRBD2. J lost 8 bases, V lost 3 bases, and 10 bases had no gene match. The CDR3 has 17 residues. CDR1 and CDR2 (germline): LGHNA, YSLEER. CDR3 region: CASSQGTSGGSGRTQYF. The CDR3 DNA reads TGCGCCAGCAGCCAGGGGACTAGCGGGGGGAGCGGTCGAACCCAGTACTTC.

The chain employs TRBV7-8 and TRBJ1-5, with a tentative D call TRBD1 (5 bases). Trimming pared 5 bases from V and 3 bases from J, leaving 14 bases between. Germline V lookup: CDR1 SGHVS, CDR2 FQNEAQ. CDR3 length: 15 residues. The CDR3 here is CASSPTPGLNQPQHF. The CDR3 DNA reads as TGTGCCAGCAGCCCGACCCCGGGACTCAATCAGCCCCAGCATTTT.

V gene TRBV27 combines with J gene TRBJ1-6; D remains unclear. CDR3 length: 13 residues. Germline CDR1 and CDR2: MNHEY and SMNVEV (reference sequence). Trimming pared 6 bases from V and 10 bases from J, leaving 13 bases between. In DNA, the CDR3 is TGTGCCAGCAGCCCGCTCCATTTCTCACCCCTCCACTTT. Translating it yields CASSPLHFSPLHF.

CDR3 amino acids: CASMAGAAGNTIYF. The CDR3 nucleotides are TGTGCCAGCATGGCTGGGGCGGCTGGAAACACCATATATTTT. This chain connects TRBV28 to TRBJ1-3, with D possibly being TRBD1 (5 bases). The V and J ends lost 7 bases and 2 bases respectively, with 12 bases between them. Germline CDR1 is MDHEN and CDR2 is SYDVKM. The CDR3 is 14 amino acids.